Listed here are 10 T cell receptor beta chains from one sample, sequenced in a study of glioma-infiltrating T cells. TCR alpha and beta CDR3 regions were amplified from RNA using iRepertoire nested multiplex PCR. A single record per CDR3 protein comes from TCRdb applying MiXCR to the multiplex PCR reads. The data show approximately 190,000 distinct CDR3 sequences, 30% to 40% seen once. Sequenced: glioma tissue, nonneoplastic brain tissue, or PBMCs (not recorded which). These receptors came from a human donor with low-grade glioma or glioblastoma, undergoing nonglioma brain surgery, or in good health (not recorded which).

This clonotype was seen many times. The chain combines TRBV6-1 with TRBJ1-2, with D perhaps matching TRBD1 (5 bases). The V and J ends lost 9 bases and 0 bases respectively, with 14 bases between them. CDR1 and CDR2 from the germline V gene are MNHNS and SASEGT. CDR3 length equals 14 residues. The CDR3 here is CASTRGEANYGYTF. The CDR3 nucleotides read TGTGCCAGTACCCGGGGCGAAGCTAACTATGGCTACACCTTC.

In this sample, this clonotype turned up many times. The gene calls are TRBV7-9 and TRBJ2-1, with 12 bases that match TRBD2. Germline V gives CDR1 SEHNR, CDR2 FQNEAQ (reference sequence). V trimming: 6 bases; J trimming: 0 bases; junction bases outside the gene matches: 9. The CDR3 runs 18 residues. As DNA, the CDR3 is TGTGCCAGCAGATCGGGACTAGCGGGCCCGAGCTCCTACAATGAGCAGTTCTTC. Protein sequence: CASRSGLAGPSSYNEQFF.

At least ten counts were recorded for this clonotype. Given a much more abundant clone one base away, this may be a read error. The chain recombines TRBV20-1 with TRBJ1-2; weak D call: TRBD1 (6 bases). This CDR3 is built from 14 residues. V lost 6 bases, J lost 6 bases, and 20 bases lay in between. Per germline, CDR1 DFQATT and CDR2 SNEGSKA (reference sequence). The CDR3 reads CSAESGAGRHGYTF. Here the CDR3 DNA reads TGCAGTGCCGAATCGGGGGCGGGGCGCCATGGCTACACCTTC.

This clonotype has more than one count but fewer than ten. Being one base from a much bigger clone, this may be a read error. The chain combines TRBV28 with TRBJ2-3; 14 bases fit TRBD2. The junction had 4 bases not matched to a gene; V was cut back by 5 bases and J by 6 bases. The CDR3 spans 15 residues. Per the germline V gene, CDR1 is MDHEN and CDR2 is SYDVKM. The CDR3 region has the DNA TGTGCCAGCAGTGCCCGGACTAGCGGGAGGGATACGCAGTATTTT. This gives the protein CASSARTSGRDTQYF.

The CDR3 bases are TGCGCCAGCAGCCAATTTTTCGTCAGGGTCTCGGCCAACAATGAGCAGTTCTTC. Residues: CASSQFFVRVSANNEQFF. This chain connects TRBV4-1 to TRBJ2-1; D may be TRBD1 (5 bases). This CDR3 region has 18 residues. Looked up from germline, CDR1 is MGHRA and CDR2 is YSYEKL. V lost 2 bases and J lost 5, with 22 bases in between.

This rearrangement joins TRBV20-1 to TRBJ2-7; the D gene could be TRBD1 or TRBD2 (5 bases each). The CDR3 is 19 residues long. CDR1 and CDR2 from the germline V gene are DFQATT and SNEGSKA (reference sequence). Trimming removed 5 bases from V and 0 bases from J, with 29 bases in between. The DNA for the CDR3 is TGCAGTGCTGGAGGTCGGGGAATAGGGACGGACATTTCCTCCTACGAGCAGTACTTC. It specifies CSAGGRGIGTDISSYEQYF.

This clonotype was seen at least ten times. CDR3 sequence (DNA): TGTGCCAGCAAGGGTGACCCGGGACAGTTCCAAGAGACCCAGTACTTC. This gives the protein CASKGDPGQFQETQYF. The chain recombines TRBV6-2 or TRBV6-3 with TRBJ2-5; 7 bases fit TRBD1. CDR3 length equals 16 residues. In germline, CDR1 is MNHEY, CDR2 SVGEGT. The trim removed 7 bases at V and 1 base at J, leaving 12 bases unmatched.

As to this clonotype: This clone may be a read error of a much larger clone one base away. V and J are TRBV2 and TRBJ1-6; D not certain. Germline V gene lookup returns CDR1 SNHLY and CDR2 FYNNEI. CDR3 length: 15 amino acids. The CDR3 DNA reads as TGTGCCATCAGTGTTTCGGACTCCTATAATTCGCCCCTCCACTTT. This translates into CAISVSDSYNSPLHF.

This clonotype was found a few times. V is TRBV30 and J is TRBJ1-1; 10 bases align to TRBD1. Trimming removed 2 bases from V and 6 bases from J; junction bases left unmatched: 6. The CDR3 has 14 amino acids. Germline assignment: CDR1 GTSNPN and CDR2 SVGIG (reference sequence). Here the CDR3 reads CAWSPGTGASEAFF. The CDR3 nucleotides read TGTGCCTGGAGTCCCGGGACAGGGGCCTCTGAAGCTTTCTTT.

With respect to this clonotype: A clone one base away is much larger, so this may be a read error. The chain couples TRBV4-1 to TRBJ1-5, with TRBD1 matching 7 bases. Germline lookup yields CDR1 MGHRA and CDR2 YSYEKL. This CDR3 has 17 residues. The CDR3 protein is CTSSLSLATGAAQPQHF. CDR3 DNA: TGCACCAGCAGCCTCTCCTTGGCAACAGGGGCGGCTCAGCCCCAGCATTTT.